The table lists the clone carrying this T cell receptor beta chain with a few counts. Antigen unknown. MiXCR reprocessed the PCR reads for TCRdb. The profile shows 12,000 or so clones, under 25% of them singletons. Germline V gene lookup returns CDR1 MDHEN and CDR2 SYDVKM. V was clipped by 2 bases and J by 7 bases, with 15 bases between them. The CDR3 spans 15 residues. These data belong to a study of metastatic and nonmetastatic thyroid tumors. As for the study in general: The authors compared repertoires across blood and tumor or nodule tissue from malignant and benign thyroid patients.

None of the patients had undergone any treatment ahead of thyroid surgery. Study outcomes and limitations: When malignant thyroid tumors were compared with benign nodules, TCR beta diversity was reportedly significantly higher in the malignant tumors. This held in both blood and tumor samples.

The sequence was obtained from a male donor with papillary thyroid cancer or a benign thyroid nodule (not recorded which). Some clones in this sample may be carry-over from other donors' samples. The sequenced sample was blood. This rearrangement joins TRBV28 to TRBJ2-1; D gene ambiguous. CDR3 amino acids: CASSLEVGFLNEQFF. CDR3 nucleotides: TGTGCCAGCAGTTTAGAAGTAGGGTTTTTAAATGAGCAGTTCTTC. Drawing the rest from reference TRBV28 and TRBJ2-1, the complete variable domain is DVKVTQSSRYLVKRTGEKVFLECVQDMDHENMFWYRQDPGLGLRLIYFSYDVKMKEKGDIPEGYSVSREKKERFSLILESASTNQTSMYLCASSLEVGFLNEQFFGPGTRLTVL.